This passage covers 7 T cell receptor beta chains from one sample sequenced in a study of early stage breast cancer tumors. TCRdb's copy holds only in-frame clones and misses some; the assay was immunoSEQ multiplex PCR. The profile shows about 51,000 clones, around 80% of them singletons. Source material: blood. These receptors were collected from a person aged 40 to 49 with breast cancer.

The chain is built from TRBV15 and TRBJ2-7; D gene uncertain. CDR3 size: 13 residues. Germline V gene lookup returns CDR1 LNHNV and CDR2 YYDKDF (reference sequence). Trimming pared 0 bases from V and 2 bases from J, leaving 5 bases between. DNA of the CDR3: TGTGCCACCAGCAGAGACCGAACCTACGAGCAGTACTTC. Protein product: CATSRDRTYEQYF.

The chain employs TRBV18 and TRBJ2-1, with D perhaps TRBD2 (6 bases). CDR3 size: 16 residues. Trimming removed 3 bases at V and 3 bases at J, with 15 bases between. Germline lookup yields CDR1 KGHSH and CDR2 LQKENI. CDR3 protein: CASSPPSGTFYNEQFF. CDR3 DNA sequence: TGTGCCAGCTCACCCCCATCCGGGACTTTCTACAATGAGCAGTTCTTC.

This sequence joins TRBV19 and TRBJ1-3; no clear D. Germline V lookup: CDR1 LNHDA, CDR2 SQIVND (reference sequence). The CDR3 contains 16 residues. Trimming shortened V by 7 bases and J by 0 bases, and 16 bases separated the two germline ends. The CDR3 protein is CASTAGKFASGNTIYF. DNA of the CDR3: TGTGCCAGTACCGCTGGGAAGTTTGCCTCTGGAAACACCATATATTTT.

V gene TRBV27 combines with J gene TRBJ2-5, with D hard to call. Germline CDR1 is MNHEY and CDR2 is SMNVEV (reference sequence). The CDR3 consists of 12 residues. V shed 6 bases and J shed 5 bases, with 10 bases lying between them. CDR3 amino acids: CASSLNGETQYF. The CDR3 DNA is TGTGCCAGCAGCTTAAACGGGGAGACCCAGTACTTC.

Here the CDR3 reads CASSKGASTDTQYF. The DNA for the CDR3 is TGTGCCAGCAGTAAGGGGGCTAGCACAGATACGCAGTATTTT. The chain employs TRBV6-6 and TRBJ2-3, with 7 bases lining up with TRBD1. J gave up 0 bases and V 5 bases, and 2 bases lay outside the gene matches. From germline, CDR1 is MNHNY and CDR2 SVGAGI (reference sequence). The CDR3 runs 14 residues.

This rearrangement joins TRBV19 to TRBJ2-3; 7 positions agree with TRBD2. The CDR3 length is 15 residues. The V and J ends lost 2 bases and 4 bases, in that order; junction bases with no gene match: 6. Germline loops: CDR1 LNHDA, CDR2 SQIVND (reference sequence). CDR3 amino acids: CASSITGRAPDTQYF. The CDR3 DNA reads TGTGCCAGTAGTATAACTGGGAGGGCCCCAGATACGCAGTATTTT.

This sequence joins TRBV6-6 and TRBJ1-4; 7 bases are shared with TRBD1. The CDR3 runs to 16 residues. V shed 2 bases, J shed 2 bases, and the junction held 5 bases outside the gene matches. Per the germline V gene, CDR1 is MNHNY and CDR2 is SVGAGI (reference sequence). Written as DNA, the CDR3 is TGTGCCAGCAGTTACACACCGGGACAGACTAATGAAAAACTGTTTTTT. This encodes CASSYTPGQTNEKLFF.